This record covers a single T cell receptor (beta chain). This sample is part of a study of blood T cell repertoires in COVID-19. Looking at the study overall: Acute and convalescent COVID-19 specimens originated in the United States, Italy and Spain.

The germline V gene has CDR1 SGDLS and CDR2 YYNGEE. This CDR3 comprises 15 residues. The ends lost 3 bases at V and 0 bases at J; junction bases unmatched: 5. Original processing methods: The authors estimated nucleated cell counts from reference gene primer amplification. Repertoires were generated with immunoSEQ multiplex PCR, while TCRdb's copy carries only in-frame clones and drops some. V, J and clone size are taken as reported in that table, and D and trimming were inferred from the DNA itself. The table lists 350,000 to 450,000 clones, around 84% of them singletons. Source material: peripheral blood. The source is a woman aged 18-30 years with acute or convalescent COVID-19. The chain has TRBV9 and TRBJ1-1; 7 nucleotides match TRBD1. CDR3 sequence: CASSAYGTVNTEAFF. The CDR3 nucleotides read TGTGCCAGCAGCGCATACGGGACAGTGAACACTGAAGCTTTCTTT.